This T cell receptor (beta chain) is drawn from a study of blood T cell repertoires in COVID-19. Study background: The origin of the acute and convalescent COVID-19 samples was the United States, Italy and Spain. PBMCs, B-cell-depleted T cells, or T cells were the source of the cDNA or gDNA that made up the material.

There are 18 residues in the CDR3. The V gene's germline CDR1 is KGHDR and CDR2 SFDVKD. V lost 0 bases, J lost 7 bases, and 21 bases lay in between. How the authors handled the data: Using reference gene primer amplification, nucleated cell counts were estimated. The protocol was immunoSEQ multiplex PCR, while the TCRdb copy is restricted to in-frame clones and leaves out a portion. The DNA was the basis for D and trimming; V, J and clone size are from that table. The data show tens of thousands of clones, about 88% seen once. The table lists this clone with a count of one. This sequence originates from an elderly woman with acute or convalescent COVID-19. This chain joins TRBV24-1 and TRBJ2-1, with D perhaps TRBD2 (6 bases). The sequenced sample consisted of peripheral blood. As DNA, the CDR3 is TGTGCCACCAGTGATTTGCTCGGCGGGGACCGACAGAGGAATGAGCAGTTCTTC. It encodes CATSDLLGGDRQRNEQFF.